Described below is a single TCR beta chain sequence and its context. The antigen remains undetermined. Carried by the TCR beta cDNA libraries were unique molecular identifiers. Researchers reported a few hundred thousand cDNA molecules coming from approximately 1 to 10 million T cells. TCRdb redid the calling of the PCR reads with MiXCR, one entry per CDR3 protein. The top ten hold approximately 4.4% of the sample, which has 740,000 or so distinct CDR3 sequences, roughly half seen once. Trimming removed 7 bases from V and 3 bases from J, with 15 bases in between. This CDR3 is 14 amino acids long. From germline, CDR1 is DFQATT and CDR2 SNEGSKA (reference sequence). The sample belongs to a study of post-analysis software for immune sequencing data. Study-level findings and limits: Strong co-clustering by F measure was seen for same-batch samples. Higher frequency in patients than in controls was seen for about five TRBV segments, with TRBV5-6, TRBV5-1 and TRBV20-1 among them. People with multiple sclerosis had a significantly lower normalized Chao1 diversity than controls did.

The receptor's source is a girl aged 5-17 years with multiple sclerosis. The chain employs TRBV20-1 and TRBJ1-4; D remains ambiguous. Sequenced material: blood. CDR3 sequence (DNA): TGCAGTGTCTTGCTCTCTCAGTCTAATGAAAAACTGTTTTTT. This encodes CSVLLSQSNEKLFF.